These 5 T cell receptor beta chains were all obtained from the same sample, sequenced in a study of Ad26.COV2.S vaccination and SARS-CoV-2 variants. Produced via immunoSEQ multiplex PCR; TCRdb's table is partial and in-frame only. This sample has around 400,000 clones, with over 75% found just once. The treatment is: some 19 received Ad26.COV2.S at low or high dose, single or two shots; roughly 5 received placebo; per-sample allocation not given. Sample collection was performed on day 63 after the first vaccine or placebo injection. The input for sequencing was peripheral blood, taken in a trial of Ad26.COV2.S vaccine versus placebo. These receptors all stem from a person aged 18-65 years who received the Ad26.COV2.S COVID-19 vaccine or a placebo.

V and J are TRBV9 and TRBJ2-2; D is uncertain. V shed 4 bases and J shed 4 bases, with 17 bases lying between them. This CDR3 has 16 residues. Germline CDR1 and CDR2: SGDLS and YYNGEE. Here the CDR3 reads CASSPFLTGVTGELFF. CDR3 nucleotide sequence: TGTGCCAGCAGCCCCTTCCTTACGGGCGTCACCGGGGAGCTGTTTTTT. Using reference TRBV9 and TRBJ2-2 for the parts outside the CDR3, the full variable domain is DSGVTQTPKHLITATGQRVTLRCSPRSGDLSVYWYQQSLDQGLQFLIQYYNGEERAKGNILERFSAQQFPDLHSELNLSSLELGDSALYFCASSPFLTGVTGELFFGEGSRLTVL.

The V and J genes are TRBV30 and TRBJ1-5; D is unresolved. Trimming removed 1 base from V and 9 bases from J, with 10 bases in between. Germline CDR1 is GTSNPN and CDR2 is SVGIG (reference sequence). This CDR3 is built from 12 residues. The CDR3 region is CAWSAPEGPQHF. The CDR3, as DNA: TGTGCCTGGAGTGCCCCCGAGGGGCCCCAGCATTTT.

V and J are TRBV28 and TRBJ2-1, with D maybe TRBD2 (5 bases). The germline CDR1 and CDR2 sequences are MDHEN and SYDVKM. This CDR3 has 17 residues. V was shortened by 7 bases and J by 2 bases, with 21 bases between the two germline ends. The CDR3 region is CASISDPSSWAYNEQFF. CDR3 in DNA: TGTGCCAGCATTTCCGACCCCTCTAGCTGGGCCTACAATGAGCAGTTCTTC.

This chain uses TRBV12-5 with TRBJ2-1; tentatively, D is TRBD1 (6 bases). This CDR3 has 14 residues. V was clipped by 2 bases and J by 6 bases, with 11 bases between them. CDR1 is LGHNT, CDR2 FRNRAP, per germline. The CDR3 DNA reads TGTGCTAGTGGTTTGCCGGGACACGTCAATGAGCAGTTCTTC. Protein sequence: CASGLPGHVNEQFF.

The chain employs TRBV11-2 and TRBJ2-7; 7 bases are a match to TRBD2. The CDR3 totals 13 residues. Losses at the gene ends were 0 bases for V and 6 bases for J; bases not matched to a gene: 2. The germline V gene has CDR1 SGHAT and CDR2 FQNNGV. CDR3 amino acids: CASSLEPGGEQYF. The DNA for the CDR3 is TGTGCCAGCAGCTTAGAGCCGGGGGGCGAGCAGTACTTC.